The clone carrying this T cell receptor (beta chain) has only a few counts. Its antigen is still unknown. This sample was included in a study of blood T cells in healthy people across ages. The study's findings and limits: Older age went with lower TCR beta diversity per million T cells, in a roughly linear way.

The draw of peripheral blood yielded roughly 9.1 milliliters from each donor. A J-beta primer mix and a sample-barcoded 5' primer were used in a second PCR of roughly 7 to 12 cycles. TCRdb re-called the 5' RACE reads through MiXCR, storing one row per CDR3 protein. The sample consists of approximately 690,000 distinct CDR3 sequences, over 40% of them appearing once. The germline V gene encodes CDR1 SEHNR and CDR2 FQNEAQ (reference sequence). V shed 5 bases and J 5 bases; nucleotides not matched to a gene: 3. This CDR3 has 13 amino acids. The clonotype was recovered from a man older than 75 in good health. Sequences were obtained from blood. J is TRBJ2-1 and V is TRBV7-9; 7 positions agree with TRBD2. The CDR3: CASSPGLNNEQFF. The CDR3 nucleotides read TGTGCCAGCAGCCCGGGACTAAACAATGAGCAGTTCTTC.